These T cell receptor beta chains were read from a single sample in a study of blood T cell repertoires in COVID-19. TCRdb's copy holds only in-frame clones and misses some; the assay was immunoSEQ multiplex PCR. The sample records about 250,000 clones, 65% to 90% being singletons. Sample: PBMCs or T cells enriched from blood (not recorded which). The receptors come from a woman aged 45-60 years with acute COVID-19. Each CDR3 is given with its conserved first and last residue. A D gene is named only where the DNA matches it firmly. Clone size is stated in some rows and not others, as once, few, many or a class when expanded.

CDR3 length | J gene | D gene | clone size | V gene | CDR3 protein | CDR3 DNA
16 | TRBJ2-5 | TRBD2 | . | TRBV4-1 | CASSHTSGGPRETQYF | TGCGCCAGCAGCCATACTAGCGGGGGCCCCCGGGAGACCCAGTACTTC
17 | TRBJ1-2 | . | . | TRBV2 | CASSETAGVRTNYGYTF | TGTGCCAGCAGTGAAACGGCAGGGGTGAGGACTAACTATGGCTACACCTTC
18 | TRBJ2-3 | TRBD2 | . | TRBV9 | CASSVTSGGAYGTDTQYF | TGTGCCAGCAGCGTCACTAGCGGGGGGGCCTACGGCACAGATACGCAGTATTTT
13 | TRBJ1-2 | . | . | TRBV5-1 | CASSLVRQSGYTF | TGCGCCAGCAGCTTGGTTAGACAATCTGGCTACACCTTC
12 | TRBJ2-7 | . | few | TRBV5-6 | CASSLRSYEQYF | TGTGCCAGCAGCTTGCGCAGCTACGAGCAGTACTTC
14 | TRBJ2-5 | . | . | TRBV18 | CASSPLPVQETQYF | TGTGCCAGCTCACCACTCCCCGTACAAGAGACCCAGTACTTC
16 | TRBJ1-1 | TRBD1 | . | TRBV29-1 | CSVDLGQGVMNTEAFF | TGCAGCGTTGATTTGGGACAGGGGGTGATGAACACTGAAGCTTTCTTT
11 | TRBJ1-2 | . | . | TRBV6-5 | CASSSPVGYTF | TGTGCCAGCAGTTCTCCTGTAGGCTACACCTTC
17 | TRBJ2-3 | . | . | TRBV7-9 | CASSLSGWKQGPDTQYF | TGTGCCAGCAGCTTAAGCGGGTGGAAGCAGGGCCCAGATACGCAGTATTTT
17 | TRBJ2-2 | TRBD1 | few | TRBV27 | CASSTRDSSTNTGELFF | TGTGCCAGCAGTACCCGGGACAGTTCAACGAACACCGGGGAGCTGTTTTTT
14 | TRBJ1-2 | . | . | TRBV24-1 | CATSDYRVEYGYTF | TGTGCCACCAGTGACTACAGGGTAGAATATGGCTACACCTTC
13 | TRBJ2-1 | TRBD1 | . | TRBV29-1 | CSGGTALDNEQFF | TGCAGCGGGGGGACAGCACTGGACAATGAGCAGTTCTTC
15 | TRBJ2-1 | TRBD2 | . | TRBV3-1/TRBV3-2 | CASSLGLAGVDEQFF | TGTGCCAGCAGCCTTGGACTAGCGGGGGTCGATGAGCAGTTCTTC
16 | TRBJ1-1 | TRBD1 | . | TRBV2 | CASSTRGTGKSTEAFF | TGTGCCAGCAGTACCCGCGGGACAGGGAAGAGCACTGAAGCTTTCTTT
14 | TRBJ1-4 | TRBD1 | . | TRBV5-6 | CASTRQGTNEKLFF | TGTGCCAGCACCCGACAGGGAACTAATGAAAAACTGTTTTTT
13 | TRBJ1-5 | . | . | TRBV6-5 | CASSYYRDQPQHF | TGTGCCAGCAGTTACTACAGGGATCAGCCCCAGCATTTT
15 | TRBJ1-1 | TRBD1 | . | TRBV5-4 | CASSPKTGEGTEAFF | TGTGCCAGCAGCCCCAAGACAGGGGAAGGGACTGAAGCTTTCTTT
17 | TRBJ2-3 | TRBD2 | . | TRBV6-6 | CASSPPGGAGGVDTQYF | TGTGCCAGCAGTCCCCCCGGAGGAGCGGGGGGGGTAGATACGCAGTATTTT
13 | TRBJ2-7 | . | few | TRBV14 | CASSQDLTTEQYF | TGTGCCAGCAGCCAAGATCTAACGACAGAGCAGTACTTC
15 | TRBJ2-2 | TRBD2 | . | TRBV24-1 | CATSPGGRNTGELFF | TGTGCCACCAGCCCGGGGGGGAGGAACACCGGGGAGCTGTTTTTT
14 | TRBJ1-5 | . | . | TRBV5-6 | CASSILRGKQPQHF | TGTGCCAGCAGCATCCTCAGGGGTAAGCAGCCCCAGCATTTT
13 | TRBJ1-1 | . | . | TRBV5-1 | CASKGSRDTEAFF | TGCGCCAGCAAGGGCAGCAGGGACACTGAAGCTTTCTTT
15 | TRBJ1-3 | . | . | TRBV3-1/TRBV3-2 | CASSQTGRAGNTIYF | TGTGCCAGCAGCCAGACTGGCAGGGCCGGAAACACCATATATTTT
15 | TRBJ1-5 | TRBD1 | once | TRBV27 | CASRSGQGRNQPQHF | TGTGCCAGCAGATCTGGACAGGGTCGCAATCAGCCCCAGCATTTT
18 | TRBJ2-3 | TRBD2 | . | TRBV7-9 | CASSLDVAGWLGTDTQYF | TGTGCCAGCAGCTTAGATGTAGCGGGATGGTTAGGCACAGATACGCAGTATTTT
16 | TRBJ1-1 | TRBD1 | . | TRBV18 | CASSPLSGGVMPEAFF | TGTGCCAGCTCACCACTGTCAGGGGGCGTAATGCCTGAAGCTTTCTTT
14 | TRBJ1-6 | TRBD1 | . | TRBV13 | CASRRTGQYSPLHF | TGTGCCAGCAGGCGGACAGGGCAATATTCACCCCTCCACTTT
16 | TRBJ1-2 | . | . | TRBV5-1 | CASSLDPVKGSSGYTF | TGCGCCAGCAGCTTGGATCCGGTGAAAGGGAGCTCTGGCTACACCTTC
17 | TRBJ2-5 | TRBD1 | . | TRBV2 | CASSAYAYDRGQETQYF | TGTGCCAGCAGTGCCTATGCTTACGACAGGGGTCAAGAGACCCAGTACTTC
13 | TRBJ1-1 | . | . | TRBV10-3 | CAIRPGAGTEAFF | TGTGCCATCAGACCAGGGGCAGGTACTGAAGCTTTCTTT
14 | TRBJ2-7 | TRBD1 | . | TRBV2 | CASSLGTVSYEQYF | TGTGCCAGCAGTCTAGGGACAGTATCCTACGAGCAGTACTTC
15 | TRBJ2-7 | TRBD1 | . | TRBV15 | CATSEGQGSSYEQYF | TGTGCCACCAGCGAGGGACAGGGGAGCTCCTACGAGCAGTACTTC
16 | TRBJ2-5 | TRBD2 | . | TRBV5-1 | CASSPGGRGNQETQYF | TGCGCCAGCAGCCCCGGCGGGCGGGGGAACCAAGAGACCCAGTACTTC
11 | TRBJ1-2 | . | . | TRBV30 | CGGRANYGYTF | TGCGGCGGCAGGGCTAACTATGGCTACACCTTC
13 | TRBJ1-4 | . | . | TRBV4-1 | CASSNPGGEKLFF | TGCGCCAGCAGTAACCCGGGAGGAGAAAAACTGTTTTTT
14 | TRBJ1-5 | TRBD1 | many | TRBV4-1 | CASSSIGQEQPQHF | TGCGCCAGCAGCTCGATCGGACAGGAACAGCCCCAGCATTTT
13 | TRBJ1-2 | TRBD1 | . | TRBV24-1 | CATSQGDDYGYTF | TGTGCCACTTCCCAGGGGGACGACTATGGCTACACCTTC
14 | TRBJ1-2 | . | few | TRBV10-3 | CAISSPNTNYGYTF | TGTGCCATCAGTAGCCCGAATACTAACTATGGCTACACCTTC
11 | TRBJ2-3 | TRBD2 | . | TRBV6-5 | CASSRGDTQYF | TGTGCCAGTTCGCGGGGGGATACGCAGTATTTT
16 | TRBJ1-1 | . | . | TRBV19 | CASSIFFQGIYTEAFF | TGTGCCAGTAGTATCTTCTTCCAGGGGATCTACACTGAAGCTTTCTTT
15 | TRBJ1-2 | TRBD1 | few | TRBV7-9 | CASSLGTGVGYGYTF | TGTGCCAGCAGCTTGGGGACAGGGGTTGGTTATGGCTACACCTTC
11 | TRBJ1-4 | . | . | TRBV20-1 | CSASSAEKLFF | TGCAGTGCTAGCAGCGCTGAAAAACTGTTTTTT
18 | TRBJ1-5 | TRBD1 | . | TRBV28 | CASTPSLGQAYSNQPQHF | TGTGCCAGCACCCCATCCTTGGGACAGGCCTATAGCAATCAGCCCCAGCATTTT
11 | TRBJ1-2 | . | . | TRBV19 | CASSRDYRYTF | TGTGCCAGTAGTCGGGACTACCGCTACACCTTC
16 | TRBJ2-2 | TRBD2 | . | TRBV7-2 | CASSLSGGPNTGELFF | TGTGCCAGCAGCTTGAGCGGGGGGCCGAACACCGGGGAGCTGTTTTTT
12 | TRBJ1-1 | . | . | TRBV12-5 | CASEKEYTEAFF | TGTGCTAGTGAGAAGGAGTACACTGAAGCTTTCTTT
17 | TRBJ1-1 | TRBD1 | . | TRBV2 | CASSLRGQGAVNTEAFF | TGTGCCAGCAGCCTAAGGGGACAGGGGGCAGTGAACACTGAAGCTTTCTTT
13 | TRBJ2-1 | TRBD2 | . | TRBV6-5 | CASQPDGRSEQFF | TGTGCCAGCCAACCGGACGGGAGGAGTGAGCAGTTCTTC
20 | TRBJ2-6 | TRBD2 | . | TRBV5-4 | CASSLTSGGPFGSGANVLTF | TGTGCCAGCAGCTTGACTAGCGGGGGTCCTTTCGGCTCTGGGGCCAACGTCCTGACTTTC
16 | TRBJ2-1 | . | . | TRBV11-2 | CASSSEGISTSDEQFF | TGTGCCAGCAGCAGTGAGGGTATCTCGACGTCCGATGAGCAGTTCTTC
15 | TRBJ2-6 | . | . | TRBV29-1 | CSVRTGGTGANVLTF | TGCAGCGTGCGAACGGGCGGGACTGGGGCCAACGTCCTGACTTTC
20 | TRBJ1-5 | TRBD1 | . | TRBV7-8 | CASSKTRDRGGGYSNQPQHF | TGTGCCAGCAGCAAAACACGGGACAGGGGAGGGGGATATAGCAATCAGCCCCAGCATTTT
14 | TRBJ1-2 | . | . | TRBV7-2 | CASSLVGRDESYTF | TGTGCCAGCAGCTTAGTAGGCAGGGATGAGAGCTACACCTTC
14 | TRBJ1-2 | . | . | TRBV10-3 | CAISESSVNYGYTF | TGTGCCATCAGTGAGTCGAGCGTCAACTATGGCTACACCTTC
14 | TRBJ1-1 | . | . | TRBV6-6 | CASSYTGEGTEAFF | TGTGCCAGCAGTTACACGGGGGAGGGAACTGAAGCTTTCTTT
13 | TRBJ1-6 | . | . | TRBV19 | CASSIDRDSPLHF | TGTGCCAGTAGTATAGATCGGGATTCACCCCTCCACTTT
15 | TRBJ2-5 | TRBD2 | . | TRBV7-8 | CASSLQAGGRETQYF | TGTGCCAGCAGCTTACAGGCGGGGGGGCGGGAGACCCAGTACTTC
14 | TRBJ2-1 | . | . | TRBV6-5 | CASRETLVYNEQFF | TGTGCCAGCAGGGAGACCCTGGTCTACAATGAGCAGTTCTTC